This entry is about one T cell receptor (beta chain). The Seattle site enrolled patients during active infection and followed them longitudinally. This sample was taken from a study of blood T cell repertoires in COVID-19. Study information: COVID-19 samples from acute and convalescent phases originated in the United States, Italy and Spain. The analysed material was cDNA or gDNA that came from T cells, B-cell-depleted T cells, or PBMCs.

In the study's own analysis: From reference gene primer amplification, estimates of nucleated cell counts were derived. Produced via immunoSEQ multiplex PCR; TCRdb's table is partial and in-frame only. For V, J and clone size, that table is used; D and trimming come from the DNA. This sample has about 260,000 clones, with approximately 86% found just once. The CDR3 has 14 amino acids. Trimming took 3 bases from V and 6 from J, leaving 15 bases between them. Looked up from germline, CDR1 is DFQATT and CDR2 is SNEGSKA (reference sequence). This TCR was recovered from a woman aged 60-70 years with COVID-19, enrolled during active disease. The material sequenced was peripheral blood. This chain uses TRBV20-1 with TRBJ2-4, with D perhaps TRBD1 (5 bases). CDR3 bases: TGCAGTGCTAGTAGGCGCACAGGTCTAAACATTCAGTACTTC. Its protein is CSASRRTGLNIQYF.